This section outlines one T cell receptor beta chain sequence together with its context. Its antigen is currently not known. Base qualities are missing; no much larger clone stands one base away. These data belong to a study of T cell responses to AZD1222 COVID-19 vaccine (dated by TCRdb to the early 2020s). The study in broad terms: AZD1222 recipients given second doses at about 4 weeks or at about 12 weeks were pooled, since spike-specific TCR depth and breadth were not found to differ between the two schedules. TCR sequencing was performed for about 250 trial participants, of whom some 200 were given two doses of AZD1222 and around 26 were given two doses of MenACWY control vaccine. Trial participants were enrolled by age into 18-55, 56-69 and 70-plus year subgroups, with about 150, 28 and 57 TCR-sequenced participants respectively.

The CDR3 regions of human TCRbeta chains were analyzed by immunosequencing. Per the original workflow: TCRs in the repertoires were compared against a reference library of SARS-CoV-2-specific TCRs that had been generated with the MIRA antigen-specificity platform. Breadth meant the fraction of unique TCRs that were SARS-CoV-2-associated, whereas depth meant the fraction of total T cells that were SARS-CoV-2-associated. Using the MIRA data, each spike-specific TCR was assigned both to the spike region to which the TCR was reactive and to a CD4 or CD8 class. Log10-transformed breadth and depth values were compared by one-way ANOVA with Sidak's multiple comparisons tests. The source is immuneACCESS, and TCRdb retained only in-frame sequences with V and J called. Part of the clones is not carried over; for the studies checked, unresolved V genes explain less than half of this, and the remainder is unexplained. Clone size and the V and J calls come from that table; the DNA yielded D and trimming. Present in this sample are 180,000 or so clones, 94% of which were seen just once. The leading ten clones occupy about 0.64% of the sample.

Per the publication, the time point label means: baseline before first vaccination. Vaccinee samples came from UK trials COV001 and COV002, including a single-blind randomized controlled phase 2/3 trial of AZD1222 (ChAdOx1 nCoV-19) in healthy adults. Trial participant PBMC samples were collected at day 0 and day 28 after the second dose for TCRbeta chain sequencing. The investigation overall reported the following: Because no samples from the day 14 peak response were available, repertoires could be characterized only after the peak T cell response. In the small 56-69-year group, the increase in depth fell short of significance, most likely because of low power. Reportedly, almost half of the unique spike-specific TCRs recognized epitopes lying outside the regions that are mutated in the B.1.351 and B.1.1.7 variants. Most participants were white British and females outnumbered males, and the authors suggested that clonal diversity may have been underestimated. Conclusions about previously exposed vaccinees are limited, since just a handful of AZD1222 recipients were seropositive for SARS-CoV-2 at baseline. Spike-specific TCR breadth and depth rose significantly after two AZD1222 doses compared with day 0 and with MenACWY recipients. The whole spike protein was spanned by vaccine-associated CD4 TCRs, and dominant responses were seen in regions 160-218 and 743-854.

There are 14 amino acids in the CDR3, from cysteine to phenylalanine inclusive. Only the CDR3 portion is preserved as DNA: 42 bases, with reading frame beginning at the first base. V is cut by 0 bases and J by 3 bases, and the space between the germline ends is 11 bases. Per the germline V gene (reference sequence), GTSNPN is the CDR1 and SVGIG is the CDR2. The sample was peripheral blood, taken on day 0 of AZD1222 vaccination. The rearrangement combines TRBV30 with TRBJ1-2, with TRBD1 tentatively as D gene (5 bases match). This receptor was taken from an adult in good health. The CDR3 amino acid sequence is: CAWSVPGAHYGYTF. At the DNA level, the sequence is TGTGCCTGGAGTGTACCTGGGGCCCACTATGGCTACACCTTC. The variable domain in full, with residues beyond the CDR3 obtained from the reference TRBV30 and TRBJ1-2 genes, is SQTIHQWPATLVQPVGSPLSLECTVEGTSNPNLYWYRQAAGRGLQLLFYSVGIGQISSEVPQNLSASRPQDRQFILSSKKLLLSDSGFYLCAWSVPGAHYGYTFGSGTRLTVV.